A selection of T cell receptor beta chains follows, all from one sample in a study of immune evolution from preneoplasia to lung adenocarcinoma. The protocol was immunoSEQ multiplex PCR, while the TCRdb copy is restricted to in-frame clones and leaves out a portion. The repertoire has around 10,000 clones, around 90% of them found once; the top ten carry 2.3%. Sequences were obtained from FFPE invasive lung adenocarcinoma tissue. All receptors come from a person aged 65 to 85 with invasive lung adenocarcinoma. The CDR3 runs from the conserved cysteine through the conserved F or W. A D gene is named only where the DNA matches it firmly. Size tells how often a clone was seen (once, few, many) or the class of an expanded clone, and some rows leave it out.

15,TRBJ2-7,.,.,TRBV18,TGTGCCAGCTCACCCCCCGTGGTGGGCTCCTACGAGCAGTACTTC,CASSPPVVGSYEQYF
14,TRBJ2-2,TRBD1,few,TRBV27,TGTGCCAGCAGTCCCCCGACAGGGTTCGGGGAGCTGTTTTTT,CASSPPTGFGELFF
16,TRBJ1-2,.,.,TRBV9,TGTGCCAGCAGCGTTGATAGTGGCGGACAGATCTATGGCTACACCTTC,CASSVDSGGQIYGYTF
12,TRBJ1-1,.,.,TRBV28,TGTGCCAGCACGGGGCGCCGGGGTGAAGCTTTCTTT,CASTGRRGEAFF
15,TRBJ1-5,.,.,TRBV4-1,TGCGCCAGCAGCCAGGAGGGGTGGGTTAATCAGCCCCAGCATTTT,CASSQEGWVNQPQHF
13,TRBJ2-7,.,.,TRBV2,TGTGCCAGCAGTGAAGAGCTGTCTGTCGAGCAGTACTTC,CASSEELSVEQYF
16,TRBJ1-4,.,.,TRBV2,TGTGCCAGCAGCAGGGACTTGATTTCAACTAATGAAAAATTGTTTTTT,CASSRDLISTNEKLFF
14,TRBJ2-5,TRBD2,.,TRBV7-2,TGTGCCAGCAGCTTAGGGGGGGGATCGGAGACCCAGTACTTC,CASSLGGGSETQYF
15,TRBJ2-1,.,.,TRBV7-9,TGTGCCAGCAGCCCGACAGTTCTGGGTTTAAATGAGCAGTTCTTC,CASSPTVLGLNEQFF
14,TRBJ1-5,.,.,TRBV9,TGTGCCAGCAGCGTAGATCCAGATTATAGGCCCCAGCATTTT,CASSVDPDYRPQHF
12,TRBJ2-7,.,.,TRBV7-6,TGTGCCAGCAGCCTCCTAACGACGGACCTTTTCTTC,CASSLLTTDLFF
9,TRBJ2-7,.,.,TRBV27,TGTGCCACCCCCTACGAGCAGTACTTC,CATPYEQYF
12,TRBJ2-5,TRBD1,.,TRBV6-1,TGTGCCAGCACCTCAGGGGGCGGGACCCAGTACTTC,CASTSGGGTQYF
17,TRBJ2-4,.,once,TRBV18,TGTGCCAGCTCACCACGGGCGGGGCCACTAGCCAAAAACATTCAGTACTTC,CASSPRAGPLAKNIQYF
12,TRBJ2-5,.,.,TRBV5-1,TGCGCCAGCTCTAGATCTGACGAGACCCAGTACTTC,CASSRSDETQYF
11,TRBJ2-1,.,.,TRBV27,TGTGCCAGCAGTTTTTACAATGAGCAGTTCTTC,CASSFYNEQFF
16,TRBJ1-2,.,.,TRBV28,TGTGCCAGCAGTTTAAGGGGTGGGGGTTCCCTCAATGGCTACACCTTC,CASSLRGGGSLNGYTF
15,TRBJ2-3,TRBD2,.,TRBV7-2,TGTGCCAGCAGCCTGGACGGCACCGGGGGGTTAACGCAGTATTTT,CASSLDGTGGLTQYF
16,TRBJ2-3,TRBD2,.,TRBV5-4,TGTGCCAGCAGCCCGACTAGCGGGGGTTTGGGAGATACGCAGTATTTT,CASSPTSGGLGDTQYF
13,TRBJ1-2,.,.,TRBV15,TGTGCCACCAGCAGGCTGGACAGCTATGGCTACACCTTC,CATSRLDSYGYTF
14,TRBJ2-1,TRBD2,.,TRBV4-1,TGCGCCAGCAGCCAAGGGACTAGTCCGAATGAGCAGTTCTTC,CASSQGTSPNEQFF
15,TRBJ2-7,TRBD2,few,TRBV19,TGTGCCAGTAGTATTTCCGGGAGGGATCCGGACGAGCAGTACTTC,CASSISGRDPDEQYF
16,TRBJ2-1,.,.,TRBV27,TGTGCCAGCAGCCCAGGGGGGACTGTCAATTACAATGAGCAGTTCTTC,CASSPGGTVNYNEQFF
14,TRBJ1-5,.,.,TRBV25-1,TGTGCCAGCAGTGAATTTGGCAATAATCAGCCCCAGCATTTT,CASSEFGNNQPQHF
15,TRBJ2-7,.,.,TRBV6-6,TGTGCCAGCAGTTCTATAGACAAGCCCCCCTACGAGCAGTACTTC,CASSSIDKPPYEQYF
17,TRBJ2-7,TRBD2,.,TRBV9,TGTGCCAGCAGCGTAGGGACAGGGACTAGCGGGGCCTACGAGCAGTACTTC,CASSVGTGTSGAYEQYF
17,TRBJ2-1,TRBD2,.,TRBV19,TGTGCCAGTAGTACTAGCGGGAGAGTCAGCTCCTACAATGAGCAGTTCTTC,CASSTSGRVSSYNEQFF
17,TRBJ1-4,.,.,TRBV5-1,TGCGCCAGCAGCTCTGGATCGCTGGGTGCAACTAATGAAAAACTGTTTTTT,CASSSGSLGATNEKLFF
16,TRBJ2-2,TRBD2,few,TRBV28,TGTGCCAGCAGCCCCACCGGGACGGGAGGTGCCGGGGAGCTGTTTTTT,CASSPTGTGGAGELFF
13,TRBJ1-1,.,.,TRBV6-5,TGTGCCAGCCAGGGGATCATGAACACTGAAGCTTTCTTT,CASQGIMNTEAFF
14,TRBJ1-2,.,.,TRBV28,TGTGCCAGCAGCCCGGGAGGGAACAACTATGGCTACACCTTC,CASSPGGNNYGYTF
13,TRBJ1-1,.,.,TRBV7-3,TGTGCCAGCAGCTTAGGTGGTGCGACTGAAGCTTTCTTT,CASSLGGATEAFF
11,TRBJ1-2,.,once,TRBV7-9,TGTGCCAGCGAGGAAAGGGATGGCTACACCTTC,CASEERDGYTF